The source of this T cell receptor beta chain is a study of blood T cell repertoires in COVID-19. Germline CDR1 reads SEHNR; CDR2 reads FQNEAQ (reference sequence). Trimming took 2 bases from V and 9 from J, leaving 13 bases between them. The CDR3 spans 14 residues. In the original analysis: Reference gene primer amplification gave nucleated cell count estimates. The data were produced by immunoSEQ multiplex PCR, yet TCRdb's version contains in-frame clones alone and is incomplete. V, J and clone size were drawn from that table, and D and trimming were deduced from the DNA. The sample lists about 110,000 clones; about 85% were seen once.

This receptor was obtained from a human donor in a cohort sampled during active COVID-19. The chain joins TRBV7-9 to TRBJ1-4; tentative D call: TRBD1 (6 bases). The sequenced material came from peripheral blood. In nucleotides, the CDR3 is TGTGCCAGCAGCTTATCAGGGGCCACCAAAAAACTGTTTTTT. Translated: CASSLSGATKKLFF.